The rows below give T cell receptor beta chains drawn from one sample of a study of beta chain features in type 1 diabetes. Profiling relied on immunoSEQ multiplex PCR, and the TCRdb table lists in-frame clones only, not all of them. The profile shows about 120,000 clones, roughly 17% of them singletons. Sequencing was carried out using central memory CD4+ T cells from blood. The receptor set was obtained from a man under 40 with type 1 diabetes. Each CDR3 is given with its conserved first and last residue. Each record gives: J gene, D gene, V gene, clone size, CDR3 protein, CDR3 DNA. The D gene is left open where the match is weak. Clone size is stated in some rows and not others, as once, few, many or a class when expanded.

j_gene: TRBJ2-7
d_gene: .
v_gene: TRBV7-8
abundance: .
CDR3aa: CASSLGTIREQYF
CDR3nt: TGTGCCAGCAGCCTTGGGACCATCCGGGAGCAGTACTTC

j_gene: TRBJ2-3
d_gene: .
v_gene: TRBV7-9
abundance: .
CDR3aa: CASSFAPETDTQYF
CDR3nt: TGTGCCAGCAGCTTCGCCCCTGAAACAGATACGCAGTATTTT

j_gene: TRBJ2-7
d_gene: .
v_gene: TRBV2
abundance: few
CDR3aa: CASSISSYEQYF
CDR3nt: TGTGCCAGCAGTATAAGCTCCTACGAGCAGTACTTC

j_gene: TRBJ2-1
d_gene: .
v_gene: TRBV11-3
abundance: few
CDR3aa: CASSFSDSSANEQFF
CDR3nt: TGTGCCAGCAGCTTCAGTGATAGCAGTGCCAATGAGCAGTTCTTC

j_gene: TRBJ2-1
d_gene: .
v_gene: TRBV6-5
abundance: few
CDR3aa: CATQDLSANEQFF
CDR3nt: TGTGCCACCCAGGACCTCTCGGCCAATGAGCAGTTCTTC

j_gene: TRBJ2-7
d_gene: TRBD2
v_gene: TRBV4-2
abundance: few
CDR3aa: CASSQDLGGGSEQYF
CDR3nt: TGTGCCAGCAGCCAAGATCTCGGCGGGGGATCCGAGCAGTACTTC

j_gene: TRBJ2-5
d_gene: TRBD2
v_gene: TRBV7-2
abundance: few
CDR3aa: CASSLGLAGRETQYF
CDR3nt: TGTGCCAGCAGCTTGGGACTAGCGGGGCGAGAGACCCAGTACTTC

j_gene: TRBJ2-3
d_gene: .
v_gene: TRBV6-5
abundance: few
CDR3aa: CASRPRASTDTQYF
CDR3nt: TGTGCCAGCAGGCCCCGGGCCTCCACAGATACGCAGTATTTT

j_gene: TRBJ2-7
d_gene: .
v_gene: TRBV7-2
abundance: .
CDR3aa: CASSLEWQGGEQYF
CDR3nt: TGTGCCAGCAGCTTAGAATGGCAGGGCGGGGAGCAGTACTTC

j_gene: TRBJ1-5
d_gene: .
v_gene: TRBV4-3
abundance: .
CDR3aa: CASSQGGDGQPQHF
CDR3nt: TGCGCCAGCAGCCAAGGAGGGGACGGACAGCCCCAGCATTTT

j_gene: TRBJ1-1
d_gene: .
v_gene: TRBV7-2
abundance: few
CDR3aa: CASSLEGRWTEAFF
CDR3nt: TGTGCCAGCAGCTTAGAGGGGCGGTGGACTGAAGCTTTCTTT

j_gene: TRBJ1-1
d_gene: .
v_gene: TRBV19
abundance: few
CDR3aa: CASIQGWGDTEAFF
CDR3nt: TGTGCCAGTATTCAAGGGTGGGGAGACACTGAAGCTTTCTTT

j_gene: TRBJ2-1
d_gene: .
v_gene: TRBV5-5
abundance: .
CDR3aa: CASSPGPNNEQFF
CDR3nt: TGTGCCAGCAGCCCCGGGCCAAACAATGAGCAGTTCTTC

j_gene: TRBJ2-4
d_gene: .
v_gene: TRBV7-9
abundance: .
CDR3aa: CASSSRQVGNIQYF
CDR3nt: TGTGCCAGCAGCTCCCGACAGGTGGGAAACATTCAGTACTTC

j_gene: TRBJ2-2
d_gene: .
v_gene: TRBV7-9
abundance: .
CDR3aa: CASPTHRPTGELFF
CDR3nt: TGTGCCAGCCCAACGCACAGGCCCACCGGGGAGCTGTTTTTT

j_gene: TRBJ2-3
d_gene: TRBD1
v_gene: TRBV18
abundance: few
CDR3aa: CASSPPGQGATDTQYF
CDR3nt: TGTGCCAGCTCACCACCTGGACAGGGGGCTACAGATACGCAGTATTTT

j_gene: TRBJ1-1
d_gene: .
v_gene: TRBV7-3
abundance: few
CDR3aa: CASSLPGADTEAFF
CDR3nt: TGTGCCAGCAGCTTGCCGGGGGCAGACACTGAAGCTTTCTTT

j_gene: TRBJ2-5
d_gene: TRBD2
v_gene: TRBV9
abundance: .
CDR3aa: CASSPGLPYQETQYF
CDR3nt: TGTGCCAGCAGCCCGGGACTACCCTACCAAGAGACCCAGTACTTC

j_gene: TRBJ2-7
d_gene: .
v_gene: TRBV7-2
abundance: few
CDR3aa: CASSPLGGNYYEQYF
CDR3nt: TGTGCCAGCAGCCCGTTGGGGGGCAACTACTACGAGCAGTACTTC

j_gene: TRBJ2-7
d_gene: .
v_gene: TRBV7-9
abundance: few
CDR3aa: CASSLGRESEQYF
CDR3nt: TGTGCCAGCAGCTTAGGAAGGGAGAGCGAGCAGTACTTC

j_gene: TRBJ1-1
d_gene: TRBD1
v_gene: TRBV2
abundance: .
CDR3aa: CASSEAGTGEAFF
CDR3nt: TGTGCCAGCAGTGAAGCGGGGACAGGTGAAGCTTTCTTT

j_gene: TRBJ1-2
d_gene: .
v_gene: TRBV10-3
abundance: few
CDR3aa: CAISESGLNYGYTF
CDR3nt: TGTGCCATCAGTGAGTCGGGCCTCAACTATGGCTACACCTTC

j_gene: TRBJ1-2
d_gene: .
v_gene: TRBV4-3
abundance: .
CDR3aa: CASSQDENREGYGYTF
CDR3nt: TGCGCCAGCAGCCAAGATGAAAACAGGGAGGGCTATGGCTACACCTTC

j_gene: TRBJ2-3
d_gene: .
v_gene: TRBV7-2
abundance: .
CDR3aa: CASSNQAAPTDTQYF
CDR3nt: TGTGCCAGCAGCAATCAGGCAGCGCCCACAGATACGCAGTATTTT

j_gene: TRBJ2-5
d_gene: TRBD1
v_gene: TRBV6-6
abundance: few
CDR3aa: CASSWGQEETQYF
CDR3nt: TGTGCCAGCAGTTGGGGACAGGAAGAGACCCAGTACTTC

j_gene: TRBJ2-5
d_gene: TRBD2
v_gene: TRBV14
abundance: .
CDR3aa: CASSARGLADGTQYF
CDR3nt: TGTGCCAGCAGCGCGCGGGGACTAGCGGATGGGACCCAGTACTTC

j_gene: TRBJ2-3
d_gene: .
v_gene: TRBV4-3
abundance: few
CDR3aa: CASSQDWGTDTQYF
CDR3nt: TGCGCCAGCAGCCAAGATTGGGGCACAGATACGCAGTATTTT

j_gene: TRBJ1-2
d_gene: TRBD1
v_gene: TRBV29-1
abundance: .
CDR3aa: CSVEQGGYGYTF
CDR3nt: TGCAGCGTTGAACAGGGGGGCTATGGCTACACCTTC

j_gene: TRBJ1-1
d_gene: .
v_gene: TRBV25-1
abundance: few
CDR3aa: CASSEYQGWPDTEAFF
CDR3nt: TGTGCCAGCAGTGAATATCAGGGATGGCCTGACACTGAAGCTTTCTTT

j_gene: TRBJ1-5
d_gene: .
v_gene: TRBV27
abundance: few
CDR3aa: CASSTGTAQNRPQHF
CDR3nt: TGTGCCAGCAGCACCGGGACGGCACAGAACCGGCCCCAGCATTTT

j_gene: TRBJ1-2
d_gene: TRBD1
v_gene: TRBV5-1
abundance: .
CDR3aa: CASSSWTGTDNYGYTF
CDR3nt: TGCGCCAGCAGCTCCTGGACAGGGACGGATAACTATGGCTACACCTTC

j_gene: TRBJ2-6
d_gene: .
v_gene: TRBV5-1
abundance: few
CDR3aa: CASSLAASSGANVLTF
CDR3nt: TGCGCCAGCAGCTTGGCTGCCAGCTCTGGGGCCAACGTCCTGACTTTC

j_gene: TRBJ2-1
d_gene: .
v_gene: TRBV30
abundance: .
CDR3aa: CAWSAANEQFF
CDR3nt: TGTGCCTGGAGCGCCGCAAATGAGCAGTTCTTC

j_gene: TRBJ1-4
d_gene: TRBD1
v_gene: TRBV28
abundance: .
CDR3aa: CASGRGREKLFF
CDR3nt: TGTGCCAGCGGCAGGGGGCGGGAAAAACTGTTTTTT

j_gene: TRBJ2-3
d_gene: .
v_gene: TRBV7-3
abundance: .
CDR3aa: CASSLEGQRSTDTQYF
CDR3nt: TGTGCCAGCAGCTTAGAGGGACAACGAAGCACAGATACGCAGTATTTT

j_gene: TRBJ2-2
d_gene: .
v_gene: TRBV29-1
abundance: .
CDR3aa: CSVHRGPNTGELFF
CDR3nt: TGCAGCGTTCACCGGGGGCCGAACACCGGGGAGCTGTTTTTT

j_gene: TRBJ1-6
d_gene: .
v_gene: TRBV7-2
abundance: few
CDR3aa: CASRDRDSPNSPLHF
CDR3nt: TGTGCCAGCAGGGACCGGGACTCCCCGAATTCACCCCTCCACTTT

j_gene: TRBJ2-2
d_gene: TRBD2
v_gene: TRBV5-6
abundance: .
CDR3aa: CASGRLAGDTGELFF
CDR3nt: TGTGCCAGCGGCCGACTAGCGGGGGACACCGGGGAGCTGTTTTTT

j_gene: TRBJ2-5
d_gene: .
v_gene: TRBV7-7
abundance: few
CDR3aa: CASSPDRVGETQYF
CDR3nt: TGTGCCAGCAGCCCGGACAGAGTTGGAGAGACCCAGTACTTC

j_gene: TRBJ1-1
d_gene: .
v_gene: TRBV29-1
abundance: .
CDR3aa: CSVERGAVATEAFF
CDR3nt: TGCAGCGTAGAACGGGGGGCCGTAGCCACTGAAGCTTTCTTT

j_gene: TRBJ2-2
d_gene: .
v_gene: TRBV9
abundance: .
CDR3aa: CASSVAQLNTGELFF
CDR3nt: TGTGCCAGCAGCGTAGCGCAGCTGAACACCGGGGAGCTGTTTTTT

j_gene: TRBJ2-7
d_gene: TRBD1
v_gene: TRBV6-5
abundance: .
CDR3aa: CASRRTGGKQYF
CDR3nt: TGTGCCAGCAGGCGGACAGGGGGAAAGCAGTACTTC

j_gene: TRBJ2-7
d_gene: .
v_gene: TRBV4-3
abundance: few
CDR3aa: CASSQDRDPRREQYF
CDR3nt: TGCGCCAGCAGCCAAGATCGGGACCCCAGGCGGGAGCAGTACTTC

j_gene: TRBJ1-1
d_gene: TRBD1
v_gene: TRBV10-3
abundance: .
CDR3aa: CAIRWTGRDAEAFF
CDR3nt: TGTGCCATCAGATGGACAGGGAGGGACGCTGAAGCTTTCTTT

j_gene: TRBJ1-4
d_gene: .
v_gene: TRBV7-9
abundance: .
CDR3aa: CASSPLASQNEKLFF
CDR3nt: TGTGCCAGCAGCCCCCTGGCAAGTCAAAATGAAAAACTGTTTTTT